One sample yielded the 29 T cell receptor beta chains listed below, sequenced in a study of cytomegalovirus exposure and HLA in healthy donors. A multiplex PCR was run with 60 Vbeta primers and 13 Jbeta primers. This table comes from immunoSEQ multiplex PCR, and its TCRdb copy is limited to in-frame clones, with some not included. The sample lists fewer than 150,000 clones; around 80% were seen once. The sample was PBMCs. These receptors were obtained from a man aged 25-45 years in good health.

This clone has just a few counts. V is TRBV30 and J is TRBJ2-2; TRBD2 might be the D (7 bases). Germline V gene lookup returns CDR1 GTSNPN and CDR2 SVGIG (reference sequence). There are 12 residues in the CDR3. V shed 1 base and J shed 9 bases, with 9 bases lying between them. The CDR3 sequence: CAWSGGGRELFF. The CDR3, as DNA: TGTGCCTGGAGTGGGGGGGGCAGGGAGCTGTTTTTT.

This chain joins TRBV6-5 and TRBJ1-5, with 8 bases identical to TRBD1. Losses at the gene ends were 8 bases for V and 3 bases for J; bases not matched to a gene: 9. Germline V gene data show CDR1 as MNHEY and CDR2 as SVGAGI. The CDR3 extends over 15 amino acids. CDR3 sequence reads: CASGGGQATNQPQHF. DNA of the CDR3: TGTGCCAGCGGGGGGGGACAGGCAACCAATCAGCCCCAGCATTTT.

The chain links TRBV7-6 to TRBJ2-3; 8 bases match TRBD2. The germline V gene encodes CDR1 SGHVS and CDR2 FNYEAQ. CDR3 length equals 14 residues. J was trimmed by 0 bases and V by 5 bases; bases with no gene match: 1. In DNA, the CDR3 is TGTGCCAGCAGCCGGACTAGCAGCACAGATACGCAGTATTTT. Residues: CASSRTSSTDTQYF.

This clone has just a few counts. The V call is TRBV4-3, the J call TRBJ2-7; 9 positions agree with TRBD2. The length of the CDR3 is 15 residues. Germline-derived CDR1 and CDR2 are LGHNA and YSLEER. Trimming removed 3 bases from V and 0 bases from J; junction bases left unmatched: 3. The CDR3 DNA sequence: TGCGCCAGCAGCCAGCAGCGGGAGGCCTCCTACGAGCAGTACTTC. Residues: CASSQQREASYEQYF.

This clone was detected only once. The V call is TRBV10-3, the J call TRBJ2-1; D gene uncertain. In germline, CDR1 is ENHRY, CDR2 SYGVKD. The V gene lost 0 bases and the J gene lost 6 bases, with 6 bases spanning the gap. This CDR3 comprises 13 residues. This CDR3 is CAISESNGNEQFF. In DNA form, the CDR3 reads TGTGCCATCAGTGAGTCGAACGGCAATGAGCAGTTCTTC.

This chain connects TRBV5-4 to TRBJ1-4, with D hard to call. V gave up 1 base and J gave up 0 bases, with 13 bases separating them. Per germline, CDR1 SGHNT and CDR2 YYREEE (reference sequence). The CDR3 has 17 residues. This chain's CDR3 is CASSLRREDPTNEKLFF. CDR3 DNA sequence: TGTGCCAGCAGCTTGCGGAGGGAAGACCCAACTAATGAAAAACTGTTTTTT.

The chain couples TRBV9 to TRBJ2-1, with TRBD2 identical over 9 bases. This CDR3 region has 15 residues. Germline lookup yields CDR1 SGDLS and CDR2 YYNGEE. V dropped 1 base and J dropped 4; count of bases not matched to a gene: 3. In nucleotides, the CDR3 is TGTGCCAGCAGCGTAAATAGCGGGAGTTACAATGAGCAGTTCTTC. Translating gives CASSVNSGSYNEQFF. The full variable domain, rest sourced from reference TRBV9 and TRBJ2-1, is DSGVTQTPKHLITATGQRVTLRCSPRSGDLSVYWYQQSLDQGLQFLIQYYNGEERAKGNILERFSAQQFPDLHSELNLSSLELGDSALYFCASSVNSGSYNEQFFGPGTRLTVL.

V is TRBV11-3 and J is TRBJ2-2; D might be TRBD1 (6 bases). The V gene's germline CDR1 is SGHNT and CDR2 YENEEA. The ends were cut back, 6 bases at V and 0 bases at J, with 23 bases in the middle. The length of the CDR3 is 19 residues. CDR3 nucleotide sequence: TGTGCCAGCAGTTACCACCAGGGGCCGACCCTTTCGAACACCGGGGAGCTGTTTTTT. Protein product: CASSYHQGPTLSNTGELFF.

The chain combines TRBV13 with TRBJ1-1; D gene unclear. The V end lost 6 bases, the J end lost 6 bases, and 20 bases lay between the germline ends. The germline gives CDR1 PRHDT, CDR2 FYEKMQ (reference sequence). This CDR3 spans 15 amino acids. The CDR3 spells CASSEAPGPRAEAFF. The CDR3 nucleotides are TGTGCCAGCAGTGAAGCGCCAGGACCGAGGGCTGAAGCTTTCTTT.

V gene TRBV11-3 combines with J gene TRBJ1-5, with D maybe TRBD1 (5 bases). Trimming stripped 1 base from V and 4 bases from J, with 11 bases between. CDR3 length equals 15 residues. The germline gives CDR1 SGHNT, CDR2 YENEEA. The DNA for the CDR3 is TGTGCCAGCAGCTTAGTGTGGACACTGAATCAGCCCCAGCATTTT. Its translation is CASSLVWTLNQPQHF.

The rearrangement joins TRBV7-9 to TRBJ1-2; D is uncertain. The germline V gene has CDR1 SEHNR and CDR2 FQNEAQ (reference sequence). Between the trimmed V and J ends, which lost 5 bases and 0 bases, there was a span of 10 bases. The CDR3 consists of 14 residues. CDR3 coding DNA: TGTGCCAGCAGCCACGTGGGCGCTAACTATGGCTACACCTTC. Translated: CASSHVGANYGYTF.

J is TRBJ1-1 and V is TRBV4-2, with a possible D match to TRBD1 (6 bases). Trimming removed 3 bases at V and 4 bases at J, with 18 bases between. CDR3 length: 16 residues. The germline V gene has CDR1 LGHNA and CDR2 YNFKEQ. The CDR3 nucleotides read TGTGCCAGCAGCCAGCCTACAGGGAGTCTGGGCACTGAAGCTTTCTTT. Translated: CASSQPTGSLGTEAFF.

This chain joins TRBV4-2 and TRBJ2-7; the D gene is possibly TRBD2 (6 bases). Trimming left V 0 bases short and J 3 bases short, with 9 bases between. This CDR3 region has 14 residues. CDR1 and CDR2 from the germline V gene are LGHNA and YNFKEQ. Here the CDR3 reads CASSQERRDYEQYF. The CDR3 DNA reads as TGTGCCAGCAGCCAAGAAAGGCGGGACTACGAGCAGTACTTC.

The chain is built from TRBV6-5 and TRBJ1-5, with 8 bases fitting TRBD1. CDR3 length equals 14 residues. Per the germline V gene, CDR1 is MNHEY and CDR2 is SVGAGI. Unmatched junction bases numbered 8, after V lost 6 bases and J lost 7 bases. The CDR3 bases are TGTGCCAGCAGCCCGGACAGGGTAGGCCAGCCCCAGCATTTT. This gives the protein CASSPDRVGQPQHF.

The J gene is TRBJ2-1, the V gene TRBV19, with D possibly TRBD2 on 6 matching bases. V was shortened by 4 bases and J by 9 bases, with 13 bases between the two germline ends. The CDR3 sequence is 13 residues long. Germline V lookup: CDR1 LNHDA, CDR2 SQIVND (reference sequence). CDR3 coding DNA: TGTGCCAGTAGTACCCGGGGAGGCCCTGAGCAGTTCTTC. Encoded protein: CASSTRGGPEQFF.

The chain links TRBV29-1 to TRBJ2-5; D perhaps matches TRBD1 (6 bases). The CDR3 contains 15 residues. Trimming removed 4 bases from V and 5 bases from J, with 20 bases in between. Germline CDR1 reads SQVTM; CDR2 reads ANQGSEA. The CDR3 sequence is CSVVPPDRSWETQYF. CDR3 nucleotides: TGCAGCGTTGTACCCCCTGACAGGAGTTGGGAGACCCAGTACTTC.

CDR3 amino acids: CASRGPNSGRARHEQFF. CDR3 DNA sequence: TGTGCCAGCAGGGGCCCGAATAGCGGGAGGGCCAGGCATGAGCAGTTCTTC. The rearrangement uses TRBV27 and TRBJ2-1; the match to TRBD2 covers 11 bases. The length of the CDR3 is 17 residues. The germline CDR1 and CDR2 sequences are MNHEY and SMNVEV (reference sequence). V trimming: 6 bases; J trimming: 8 bases; junction bases outside the gene matches: 15.

The V and J genes are TRBV11-2 and TRBJ2-6; 12 bases are a match to TRBD2. Germline trimming cut 10 bases from V and 3 bases from J; bases unmatched to any gene: 16. Germline V gene lookup returns CDR1 SGHAT and CDR2 FQNNGV. The CDR3 contains 19 residues. CDR3 in amino acids: CATPKRASGRVYGANVLTF. As DNA, the CDR3 is TGTGCCACCCCAAAGCGGGCTAGCGGGAGGGTGTATGGGGCCAACGTCCTGACTTTC.

This chain uses TRBV11-2 with TRBJ2-1, with D possibly matching TRBD1 (5 bases). Germline V gene lookup returns CDR1 SGHAT and CDR2 FQNNGV. The germline V and J ends were trimmed by 1 base and 15 bases, with 16 bases remaining between them. The CDR3 runs 13 residues. The CDR3 DNA reads as TGTGCCAGCAGCTTAGGAATCCAGGGCCTTCGGTTCTTC. Translating gives CASSLGIQGLRFF.

This clone was detected a few times. J is TRBJ2-3 and V is TRBV5-6; TRBD2 matches at 14 bases. This CDR3 is 18 amino acids long. Germline CDR1 is SGHDT and CDR2 is YYEEEE. V lost 3 bases and J lost 1; bases outside the gene matches: 7. The CDR3 is CASSWGLAGVWGTDTQYF. The CDR3 region has the DNA TGTGCCAGCAGCTGGGGACTAGCGGGAGTGTGGGGCACAGATACGCAGTATTTT.

This chain links TRBV4-2 with TRBJ2-3, with TRBD2 matching over 8 bases. The V and J ends lost 5 bases and 2 bases, in that order; junction bases with no gene match: 12. There are 17 residues in the CDR3. The germline gives CDR1 LGHNA, CDR2 YNFKEQ. CDR3 in amino acids: CASSSTEAGGTTDTQYF. The CDR3 bases are TGTGCCAGCAGCTCCACCGAGGCGGGAGGAACCACAGATACGCAGTATTTT.

The chain has TRBV18 and TRBJ2-5; TRBD1 is a possible D gene (6 bases). CDR1 and CDR2 (germline): KGHSH, LQKENI. The CDR3 totals 14 residues. The V end was cut by 4 bases, the J end by 5 bases, with 14 bases between. The CDR3 coding sequence is TGTGCCAGCTCACGAGCAGGGGTGTTTGAGACCCAGTACTTC. Amino acids: CASSRAGVFETQYF. Full variable domain (missing parts from reference TRBV18 and TRBJ2-5): NAGVMQNPRHLVRRRGQEARLRCSPMKGHSHVYWYRQLPEEGLKFMVYLQKENIIDESGMPKERFSAEFPKEGPSILRIQQVVRGDSAAYFCASSRAGVFETQYFGPGTRLLVL.

The rearrangement joins TRBV30 to TRBJ2-7, with a possible D match to TRBD2 (6 bases). The CDR3 consists of 15 residues. The germline gives CDR1 GTSNPN, CDR2 SVGIG (reference sequence). Between the trimmed V and J ends, which lost 3 bases and 2 bases, there was a span of 17 bases. CDR3 DNA: TGTGCCTGGAGACTCAGGGCTAGCGTTCCCTACGAGCAGTACTTC. Translation gives CAWRLRASVPYEQYF. The full variable domain, its missing parts supplied by reference TRBV30 and TRBJ2-7, is SQTIHQWPATLVQPVGSPLSLECTVEGTSNPNLYWYRQAAGRGLQLLFYSVGIGQISSEVPQNLSASRPQDRQFILSSKKLLLSDSGFYLCAWRLRASVPYEQYFGPGTRLTVT.

This sequence joins TRBV19 and TRBJ2-4; TRBD2 aligns across 14 bases. V lost 4 bases to trimming and J lost 8 bases; unmatched junction nucleotides: 10. Germline V gene lookup returns CDR1 LNHDA and CDR2 SQIVND (reference sequence). This CDR3 is built from 17 residues. Here the CDR3 DNA reads TGTGCCAGTAGTACCCGAGCGGGGACTAGCGGGAGTGACATTCAGTACTTC. This translates into CASSTRAGTSGSDIQYF.

The chain couples TRBV19 to TRBJ1-1; possible D gene TRBD1, 5 bases. The CDR3 length is 14 residues. The V gene's germline CDR1 is LNHDA and CDR2 SQIVND (reference sequence). V shed 7 bases and J shed 6 bases, with 18 bases lying between them. The CDR3 spells CASTSPGNKAEAFF. Written as DNA, the CDR3 is TGTGCCAGTACCTCCCCAGGGAATAAGGCTGAAGCTTTCTTT.

The CDR3 coding sequence is TGTGCCAGCAGTGTAGCGGGAGGGACGGAATCTGAGCAGTTCTTC. Its translation is CASSVAGGTESEQFF. The V gene is TRBV6-1, the J gene TRBJ2-1, with TRBD2 identical over 11 bases. Per germline, CDR1 MNHNS and CDR2 SASEGT. CDR3 length: 15 amino acids. J was trimmed by 9 bases and V by 4 bases; bases with no gene match: 8.

This chain links TRBV6-1 with TRBJ2-7, with D tentatively TRBD2 (5 bases). The CDR3 runs to 13 residues. CDR1 is MNHNS and CDR2 is SASEGT in the germline V gene. V was shortened by 7 bases and J by 4 bases, with 14 bases between the two germline ends. The CDR3 protein is CASMPGLEYEQYF. The CDR3, as DNA: TGTGCCAGCATGCCGGGGTTGGAATACGAGCAGTACTTC.

The chain recombines TRBV9 with TRBJ2-1, with D perhaps matching TRBD2 (6 bases). In germline, CDR1 is SGDLS, CDR2 YYNGEE. The CDR3 loop spans 14 amino acids. Between the trimmed V and J ends, which lost 1 base and 8 bases, there was a span of 13 bases. In nucleotides, the CDR3 is TGTGCCAGCAGCGTACCTGGGCGGGGCGATGAGCAGTTCTTC. It specifies CASSVPGRGDEQFF.

The rearrangement uses TRBV5-1 and TRBJ2-3; D remains ambiguous. The length of the CDR3 is 16 residues. CDR1 is SGHRS, CDR2 YFSETQ, per germline. Trimming cost V 0 bases and J 0 bases, with 11 bases left between them. As DNA, the CDR3 is TGCGCCAGCAGCTTGGTTCAGTATCAGAGCACAGATACGCAGTATTTT. It translates to CASSLVQYQSTDTQYF.